The 29 T cell receptor beta chains reported below all come from one sample, sequenced in a study of blood T cell repertoires in COVID-19. Profiled with immunoSEQ multiplex PCR; TCRdb holds only in-frame clones, not every one. The table includes several thousand clones, approximately 83% detected once. Sequencing was done on a sample of peripheral blood. These receptors originate from a human donor in a cohort sampled during active COVID-19.

In DNA form, the CDR3 reads TGTGCCAGTAGTCCCCGACGAGGTGATTGGTCCGAGCAGTACTTC. This translates into CASSPRRGDWSEQYF. The chain joins TRBV19 to TRBJ2-7; D unresolved. V was clipped by 5 bases and J by 6 bases, with 20 bases between them. Germline V lookup: CDR1 LNHDA, CDR2 SQIVND (reference sequence). The CDR3 sequence is 15 residues long.

This clone was counted a few times. This chain connects TRBV3-1 (or the pseudogene TRBV3-2) to TRBJ2-1, with D maybe TRBD1 (5 bases). This CDR3 spans 15 amino acids. V was trimmed by 3 bases and J by 4 bases, leaving 13 bases between them. Germline CDR1 is LGHDT and CDR2 is YNNKEL (reference sequence). CDR3 amino acids: CASSHKGPRYNEQFF. The CDR3 DNA sequence: TGTGCCAGCAGCCACAAGGGGCCGAGATACAATGAGCAGTTCTTC.

This clone was counted only a few times. The V and J genes are TRBV19 and TRBJ1-2; D uncertain. V was shortened by 2 bases and J by 2 bases, with 6 bases between the two germline ends. CDR1 is LNHDA, CDR2 SQIVND, per germline (reference sequence). The CDR3 runs to 13 residues. In DNA form, the CDR3 reads TGTGCCAGTAGTATAACACCAAACTATGGCTACACCTTC. Protein: CASSITPNYGYTF.

This clone is labeled medium-sized. The rearrangement uses TRBV15 and TRBJ2-7, with 8 bases matching TRBD1. The length of the CDR3 is 15 residues. CDR1 and CDR2 from the germline V gene are LNHNV and YYDKDF (reference sequence). With 4 bases clipped from V and 3 bases from J, the junction kept 8 bases outside the gene matches. CDR3 residues: CATSTTGQVHYEQYF. Written as DNA, the CDR3 is TGTGCCACCAGCACTACGGGACAGGTCCACTACGAGCAGTACTTC.

In its sample, this clone was seen a few times. This sequence joins TRBV19 and TRBJ1-2; D is unresolved. Germline V gene lookup returns CDR1 LNHDA and CDR2 SQIVND (reference sequence). V lost 3 bases and J 4 bases, leaving 6 bases between the germline ends. The CDR3 consists of 12 residues. The CDR3 nucleotides are TGTGCCAGTAGTATGCGGCCCTATGGCTACACCTTC. This gives the protein CASSMRPYGYTF.

With regard to this clone: A junction boundary mismatches the germline segment, possibly from a read error. The rearrangement joins TRBV7-7 to TRBJ2-1, with 12 bases identical to TRBD2. From germline, CDR1 is SSHAT and CDR2 FNYEAQ (reference sequence). The CDR3 is 16 amino acids. CDR3 amino acids: CASSRTSGTSYNEQFF. CDR3 DNA sequence: TGTGCTAGCAGCAGGACTAGCGGGACCTCCTACAATGAGCAGTTCTTC.

The chain links TRBV4-3 to TRBJ2-1, with 7 bases matching TRBD1. The germline gives CDR1 LGHNA, CDR2 YSLEER. Losses at the gene ends were 0 bases for V and 7 bases for J; bases not matched to a gene: 6. The CDR3 consists of 15 residues. The CDR3 spells CASSQDGTEQNEQFF. The CDR3 bases are TGCGCCAGCAGCCAAGACGGGACAGAGCAAAATGAGCAGTTCTTC.

V and J are TRBV5-4 and TRBJ2-5; 8 bases map to TRBD1. Germline CDR1 is SGHNT and CDR2 is YYREEE (reference sequence). The CDR3 contains 14 residues. V lost 4 bases to trimming and J lost 5 bases; unmatched junction nucleotides: 7. The CDR3 coding sequence is TGTGCCAGCAGCACGGACAGGGTCTGGGAGACCCAGTACTTC. It is translated as CASSTDRVWETQYF.

The chain uses TRBV24-1 and TRBJ2-1; 10 bases align to TRBD2. Germline V lookup: CDR1 KGHDR, CDR2 SFDVKD. CDR3 length equals 17 residues. Trimming removed 3 bases from V and 2 bases from J; junction bases left unmatched: 6. The CDR3 is CATSDTILAGPYNEQFF. Written as DNA, the CDR3 is TGTGCCACCAGTGATACAATACTAGCGGGACCCTACAATGAGCAGTTCTTC.

This clone was observed once. This sequence joins TRBV15 and TRBJ2-3; D is unresolved. This CDR3 has 15 amino acids. Per germline, CDR1 LNHNV and CDR2 YYDKDF (reference sequence). The V end lost 0 bases, the J end lost 2 bases, and 9 bases lay between the germline ends. The CDR3 DNA reads as TGTGCCACCAGCAGAGATCTGGGCGTCACAGATACGCAGTATTTT. Translated, it gives CATSRDLGVTDTQYF.

The chain has TRBV4-3 and TRBJ2-1; D is unresolved. V was pared by 5 bases and J by 4 bases, with 15 bases between. This CDR3 region has 15 residues. Looked up from germline, CDR1 is LGHNA and CDR2 is YSLEER. The CDR3 DNA sequence: TGCGCCAGCAGCACTCTAACCGGTCTTTACAATGAGCAGTTCTTC. Amino acids: CASSTLTGLYNEQFF.

V gene TRBV24-1 combines with J gene TRBJ2-7; 12 bases map to TRBD2. V was clipped by 4 bases and J by 4 bases; unmatched bases: 4. Germline CDR1 and CDR2: KGHDR and SFDVKD. The CDR3 runs to 15 residues. The CDR3 sequence is CATSDSSGRAYEQYF. Written as DNA, the CDR3 is TGTGCCACCAGTGACTCTAGCGGGAGGGCGTACGAGCAGTACTTC.

The V call is TRBV6-1, the J call TRBJ2-7; the D is unclear. Trimming left V 2 bases short and J 2 bases short, with 7 bases between. The germline gives CDR1 MNHNS, CDR2 SASEGT. The CDR3 spans 13 residues. The CDR3 loop reads CASSETVTYEQYF. In nucleotides, the CDR3 is TGTGCCAGCAGTGAAACTGTTACCTACGAGCAGTACTTC.

The gene calls are TRBV6-5 and TRBJ2-7, with D maybe TRBD2 (6 bases). CDR3 length: 13 amino acids. V was pared by 3 bases and J by 7 bases, with 13 bases between. The germline CDR1 and CDR2 sequences are MNHEY and SVGAGI. CDR3 sequence reads: CASSYGGSWEQYF. For the CDR3, the DNA is TGTGCCAGCAGTTATGGAGGGTCTTGGGAGCAGTACTTC.

The V call is TRBV2, the J call TRBJ2-1; TRBD1 matches 7 bases. The V gene end was trimmed by 6 bases and the J gene end by 9 bases; junction bases not matched to a gene: 11. Germline V gene data show CDR1 as SNHLY and CDR2 as FYNNEI. The CDR3 loop spans 14 amino acids. CDR3 DNA sequence: TGTGCCAGCAGCCGGGACAGCTCGCTGCCTGAGCAGTTCTTC. Its translation is CASSRDSSLPEQFF.

The J gene is TRBJ2-3, the V gene TRBV9; TRBD2 matches at 15 bases. The CDR3 runs 16 residues. Germline CDR1 is SGDLS and CDR2 is YYNGEE. V shed 2 bases, J shed 5 bases, and the junction held 3 bases outside the gene matches. Written as DNA, the CDR3 is TGTGCCAGCAGCGTTGGACTAGCGGGAGGGTTAGATACGCAGTATTTT. Its protein product is CASSVGLAGGLDTQYF. The full variable domain, its missing parts supplied by reference TRBV9 and TRBJ2-3, is DSGVTQTPKHLITATGQRVTLRCSPRSGDLSVYWYQQSLDQGLQFLIQYYNGEERAKGNILERFSAQQFPDLHSELNLSSLELGDSALYFCASSVGLAGGLDTQYFGPGTRLTVL.

This sequence joins TRBV5-1 and TRBJ1-1; 9 bases align to TRBD1. The CDR3 is 15 amino acids. Germline CDR1 SGHRS, CDR2 YFSETQ. V dropped 4 bases and J dropped 0; count of bases not matched to a gene: 4. This CDR3 reads CASSLRTGVNTEAFF. In DNA, the CDR3 is TGCGCCAGCAGCCTGCGGACAGGGGTGAACACTGAAGCTTTCTTT. The whole variable domain, remainder taken from reference TRBV5-1 and TRBJ1-1, is KAGVTQTPRYLIKTRGQQVTLSCSPISGHRSVSWYQQTPGQGLQFLFEYFSETQRNKGNFPGRFSGRQFSNSRSEMNVSTLELGDSALYLCASSLRTGVNTEAFFGQGTRLTVV.

The chain recombines TRBV5-6 with TRBJ2-7; 10 positions agree with TRBD2. The CDR3 totals 15 residues. The junction had 6 bases not matched to a gene; V was cut back by 2 bases and J by 4 bases. Germline V gene data show CDR1 as SGHDT and CDR2 as YYEEEE. The CDR3 DNA is TGTGCCAGCAGCTTAGGAGCTAGCGGGAGTTACGAGCAGTACTTC. This sequence encodes CASSLGASGSYEQYF.

The J gene is TRBJ2-2, the V gene TRBV29-1, with 11 bases identical to TRBD1. V shed 5 bases and J 4 bases; nucleotides not matched to a gene: 6. This CDR3 region has 15 residues. Germline lookup yields CDR1 SQVTM and CDR2 ANQGSEA. The CDR3: CSVRSGTGGTGELFF. The CDR3 nucleotides are TGCAGCGTTAGGTCCGGGACAGGGGGCACCGGGGAGCTGTTTTTT.

The chain couples TRBV28 to TRBJ2-3, with D possibly TRBD2 on 6 matching bases. Germline V gene data show CDR1 as MDHEN and CDR2 as SYDVKM. CDR3 size: 14 residues. V was pared by 3 bases and J by 8 bases, with 15 bases between. In DNA, the CDR3 is TGTGCCAGCAGTTTCAGGACGGGAGACTCTACGCAGTATTTT. Translating it yields CASSFRTGDSTQYF. The full variable domain, rest sourced from reference TRBV28 and TRBJ2-3, is DVKVTQSSRYLVKRTGEKVFLECVQDMDHENMFWYRQDPGLGLRLIYFSYDVKMKEKGDIPEGYSVSREKKERFSLILESASTNQTSMYLCASSFRTGDSTQYFGPGTRLTVL.

The J gene is TRBJ2-6, the V gene TRBV19, with TRBD1 as a possible D gene (5 bases). CDR1 and CDR2 (germline): LNHDA, SQIVND (reference sequence). Trimming took 3 bases from V and 2 from J, leaving 8 bases between them. The CDR3 covers 15 residues. The CDR3 sequence: CASSIQGPGANVLTF. As DNA, the CDR3 is TGTGCCAGTAGTATCCAGGGCCCTGGGGCCAACGTCCTGACTTTC.

This clone was picked up a small number of times. The chain links TRBV28 to TRBJ2-7; 10 bases line up with TRBD2. J gave up 3 bases and V 8 bases, and 10 bases lay outside the gene matches. This CDR3 comprises 15 residues. Per the germline V gene, CDR1 is MDHEN and CDR2 is SYDVKM. CDR3 nucleotide sequence: TGTGCCAGCGCCGAAGCGGGAGGGAACCTCTACGAGCAGTACTTC. This gives the protein CASAEAGGNLYEQYF.

The V call is TRBV27, the J call TRBJ1-5; 10 bases map to TRBD1. V dropped 3 bases and J dropped 5; count of bases not matched to a gene: 10. The CDR3 length is 17 residues. Germline values: CDR1 MNHEY, CDR2 SMNVEV (reference sequence). The CDR3, as DNA: TGTGCCAGCAGTTTCGTAGGCTGGGACAGGGGACATCAGCCCCAGCATTTT. It encodes CASSFVGWDRGHQPQHF.

This clone showed up just a few times. This sequence joins TRBV6-5 and TRBJ1-1; TRBD1 matches 9 bases. Germline-derived CDR1 and CDR2 are MNHEY and SVGAGI. Trimming took 3 bases from V and 8 from J; bases not matched to a gene: 7. The CDR3 runs to 14 residues. This CDR3 is CASSYPGTGTEAFF. The CDR3 region has the DNA TGTGCCAGCAGTTATCCCGGGACAGGGACCGAAGCTTTCTTT.

CDR3 coding DNA: TGCGCCAGCAGCTTGGGGGGCGTGTTGGCGGGACGCAATGAGCAGTTCTTC. It is translated as CASSLGGVLAGRNEQFF. This chain links TRBV5-1 with TRBJ2-1, with a tentative D call TRBD2 (6 bases). CDR3 length: 17 residues. V shed 0 bases and J shed 6 bases, with 19 bases lying between them. CDR1 SGHRS and CDR2 YFSETQ come from the germline V gene.

The CDR3 DNA reads TGCGCCAGCAGCTTGGGAGCCGGGACAGGGAAACTCGAGCAGTACTTC. As protein: CASSLGAGTGKLEQYF. The gene calls are TRBV5-1 and TRBJ2-7, with 9 positions matching TRBD1. CDR1 is SGHRS and CDR2 is YFSETQ in the germline V gene. The CDR3 consists of 16 residues. The ends lost 0 bases at V and 6 bases at J; junction bases unmatched: 10.

The chain couples TRBV10-2 to TRBJ2-7; 10 nucleotides align to TRBD2. The trim removed 2 bases at V and 4 bases at J, leaving 5 bases unmatched. This CDR3 comprises 15 residues. Germline CDR1 WSHSY, CDR2 SAAADI. The CDR3 protein is CASSETLAGVYEQYF. The CDR3 bases are TGCGCCAGCAGTGAGACGCTAGCGGGAGTGTACGAGCAGTACTTC.

This rearrangement joins TRBV7-9 to TRBJ2-7, with D unresolved. The CDR3 loop spans 11 amino acids. Trimming took off 3 bases at V and 5 bases at J, with 5 bases between the two ends. Germline CDR1 SEHNR, CDR2 FQNEAQ (reference sequence). CDR3 DNA sequence: TGTGCCAGCAGCTTCAGTGACGAGCAGTACTTC. Protein: CASSFSDEQYF.

J is TRBJ2-7 and V is TRBV23-1; TRBD1 matches at 8 bases. TRBV23-1 belongs to the ORF category, with a function that is uncertain. CDR3 length equals 14 residues. V was clipped by 3 bases and J by 3 bases; unmatched bases: 4. The CDR3 reads CASSQDRVDYEQYF. DNA of the CDR3: TGCGCCAGCAGTCAGGACAGGGTCGACTACGAGCAGTACTTC.